Below, 10 T cell receptor beta chains from the same sample are listed, as sequenced in a study of T cell responses to AZD1222 COVID-19 vaccine. Method: immunoSEQ multiplex PCR; TCRdb's copy keeps in-frame clones and lacks some. This repertoire shows around 150,000 clones, approximately 90% found once; its top ten account for roughly 3.9%. This specimen was peripheral blood, taken 28 days after the second AZD1222 dose. The receptors originated from an adult who received the AZD1222 COVID-19 vaccine.

This chain uses TRBV15 with TRBJ2-7; D ambiguous. V lost 0 bases to trimming and J lost 0 bases, with 6 bases between them. The CDR3 runs 14 residues. Germline V CDR1 and CDR2: LNHNV, YYDKDF (reference sequence). DNA of the CDR3: TGTGCCACCAGCAGAGAGCCTGACTCCTACGAGCAGTACTTC. Its translation is CATSREPDSYEQYF.

The rearrangement uses TRBV11-2 and TRBJ1-6, with 10 bases that match TRBD1. The CDR3 contains 15 residues. The junction had 6 bases not matched to a gene; V was cut back by 3 bases and J by 10 bases. From germline, CDR1 is SGHAT and CDR2 FQNNGV. The CDR3 reads CASSFSGQGTSPLHF. The CDR3 DNA is TGTGCCAGCAGCTTTTCGGGACAGGGGACATCACCCCTCCACTTT.

This clone showed up just once. The chain has TRBV6-5 and TRBJ1-4; 8 bases are shared with TRBD1. The CDR3 runs 15 residues. The V gene end was trimmed by 2 bases and the J gene end by 4 bases; junction bases not matched to a gene: 3. Germline-derived CDR1 and CDR2 are MNHEY and SVGAGI. In DNA, the CDR3 is TGTGCCAGCAGTTACCAGGGGGCCCATAATGAAAAACTGTTTTTT. Its protein is CASSYQGAHNEKLFF.

The chain carries TRBV6-6 and TRBJ2-1, with 7 positions matching TRBD2. V lost 6 bases, J lost 2 bases, and 7 bases stayed unmatched. The germline CDR1 and CDR2 sequences are MNHNY and SVGAGI (reference sequence). The CDR3 length is 15 residues. The CDR3 coding sequence is TGTGCCAGCAGCTCCAGCGGGGCTCCCTACAATGAGCAGTTCTTC. Protein sequence: CASSSSGAPYNEQFF.

A few counts support this clone. V is TRBV2 and J is TRBJ1-4; TRBD1 agrees at 7 bases. This CDR3 is 14 amino acids long. CDR1 and CDR2 from the germline V gene are SNHLY and FYNNEI. Trimming cost V 2 bases and J 5 bases; bases outside gene matches: 2. The CDR3 here is CASSESRGNEKLFF. The DNA of the CDR3 is TGTGCCAGCAGTGAATCCAGGGGGAATGAAAAACTGTTTTTT.

The rearrangement links TRBV7-2 to TRBJ1-1; no firm D call. The germline V gene has CDR1 SGHTA and CDR2 FQGNSA. This CDR3 comprises 15 residues. The V end was cut by 1 base, the J end by 5 bases, with 14 bases between. The CDR3 is CASSLGGGSGTEAFF. The CDR3 DNA follows: TGTGCCAGCAGCTTAGGAGGAGGATCGGGGACTGAAGCTTTCTTT.

The chain joins TRBV18 to TRBJ2-1; TRBD1 matches 11 bases. V was clipped by 3 bases and J by 7 bases; unmatched bases: 5. This CDR3 comprises 15 residues. CDR1 and CDR2 (germline): KGHSH, LQKENI. CDR3: CASSPRGQGGNEQFF. CDR3 DNA: TGTGCCAGCTCACCGAGGGGACAGGGGGGGAATGAGCAGTTCTTC.

This CDR3 is CATSRGGGIYNEQFF. For the CDR3, the DNA is TGTGCCACCAGCAGAGGGGGGGGGATTTACAATGAGCAGTTCTTC. The chain links TRBV15 to TRBJ2-1, with 7 bases matching TRBD2. CDR1 is LNHNV and CDR2 is YYDKDF in the germline V gene (reference sequence). With V trimmed by 1 base and J by 4 bases, 4 bases remained unmatched. This CDR3 contains 15 residues.

The V and J genes are TRBV7-8 and TRBJ1-1, with TRBD1 identical over 7 bases. V trimming: 2 bases; J trimming: 5 bases; junction bases outside the gene matches: 11. Germline CDR1 is SGHVS and CDR2 is FQNEAQ. The CDR3 sequence is 16 residues long. This CDR3 is CASSLTGGGVRTEAFF. The DNA for the CDR3 is TGTGCCAGCAGCTTAACGGGAGGGGGCGTGCGAACTGAAGCTTTCTTT.

The rearrangement joins TRBV13 to TRBJ2-1, with 14 bases that match TRBD2. Germline trimming cut 5 bases from V and 5 bases from J; bases unmatched to any gene: 8. This CDR3 spans 17 amino acids. Germline V gene data show CDR1 as PRHDT and CDR2 as FYEKMQ (reference sequence). For the CDR3, the DNA is TGTGCCAGCAGCCAGAGACTAGCGGGGGGGCTTAACAATGAGCAGTTCTTC. It translates to CASSQRLAGGLNNEQFF. Filled out from reference TRBV13 and TRBJ2-1, the complete variable domain reads AAGVIQSPRHLIKEKRETATLKCYPIPRHDTVYWYQQGPGQDPQFLISFYEKMQSDKGSIPDRFSAQQFSDYHSELNMSSLELGDSALYFCASSQRLAGGLNNEQFFGPGTRLTVL.